What follows are 14 T cell receptor beta chains derived from one specimen sequenced in a study of tumor-infiltrating lymphocytes in oesophageal squamous cell carcinoma. One entry per CDR3 protein, called by TCRdb with MiXCR from the PCR reads. The sample consists of about 16,000 distinct CDR3 sequences, 44% of them appearing once. Material: blood. The source of these receptors is a female donor with esophageal squamous cell carcinoma.

There are a few counts of this clonotype. CDR3 nucleotides: TGTGCCAGTAGTATGCGTCCTAGCGGGAGGGTCAATGAGCAGTACTTC. As protein: CASSMRPSGRVNEQYF. V usage is TRBV19 and J usage is TRBJ2-5; TRBD2 aligns across 12 bases. CDR3 length: 16 amino acids. CDR1 and CDR2 (germline): LNHDA, SQIVND (reference sequence). V was clipped by 3 bases and J by 11 bases; unmatched bases: 13.

V and J are TRBV7-3 and TRBJ2-2; 7 nucleotides align to TRBD2. Germline CDR1 SGHTA, CDR2 FQGTGA. The CDR3 spans 16 residues. J lost 3 bases, V lost 1 base, and 5 bases had no gene match. The CDR3 loop reads CASSLSEGGHTGELFF. CDR3 DNA: TGTGCCAGCAGCTTAAGTGAGGGAGGGCACACCGGGGAGCTGTTTTTT.

The sample holds one count of this clonotype. The chain uses TRBV12-3 or TRBV12-4 and TRBJ1-1, with a tentative D call TRBD1 (5 bases). The CDR3 runs to 14 residues. Trimming removed 3 bases from V and 8 bases from J, with 16 bases in between. The CDR3 protein is CASSLGDSSNEAFF. The CDR3, as DNA: TGTGCCAGCAGTTTGGGAGACAGCTCTAACGAAGCTTTCTTT.

This clonotype was seen more than once but under ten times. CDR3 DNA: TGTGCCAGCAGTCCCCCACACGGGAAGGATTCACCCCTCCACTTT. It is translated as CASSPPHGKDSPLHF. The chain is built from TRBV12-3 or TRBV12-4 and TRBJ1-6; D ambiguous. V was shortened by 5 bases and J by 8 bases, with 16 bases between the two germline ends. The CDR3 has 15 amino acids.

This chain joins TRBV7-6 and TRBJ2-3; D remains unclear. The V end was cut by 0 bases, the J end by 2 bases, with 6 bases between. CDR3 length: 14 amino acids. Germline-derived CDR1 and CDR2 are SGHVS and FNYEAQ. The DNA for the CDR3 is TGTGCCAGCAGCTTAGCGCACACCACAGATACGCAGTATTTT. This codes for CASSLAHTTDTQYF.

This clonotype was seen a few times. The chain couples TRBV28 to TRBJ2-1; 9 nucleotides align to TRBD1. Judging by the DNA end, TRBJ2-7 fits better; the J call may be wrong. CDR1 MDHEN and CDR2 SYDVKM come from the germline V gene. This CDR3 comprises 15 residues. The CDR3 is CASSPYPGQGVEQYF. The CDR3 bases are TGTGCCAGCAGTCCATACCCGGGACAGGGTGTCGAGCAGTACTTC.

In its sample, this clonotype was seen a few times. This rearrangement joins TRBV7-2 to TRBJ2-1; 8 bases align to TRBD2. The CDR3 is 15 amino acids. CDR1 and CDR2 (germline): SGHTA, FQGNSA. The V and J ends lost 4 bases and 0 bases, in that order; junction bases with no gene match: 2. This CDR3 reads CASSSTSASYNEQFF. CDR3 DNA: TGTGCCAGCAGCTCGACTAGCGCCTCCTACAATGAGCAGTTCTTC.

The chain recombines TRBV19 with TRBJ2-5; D ambiguous. The J call may be wrong; the DNA end is better matched by TRBJ2-1. Germline V CDR1 and CDR2: LNHDA, SQIVND (reference sequence). The CDR3 totals 13 residues. The CDR3 coding sequence is TGTGCCAGTAGTATGCAGGTAGCAAATGAGCAGTTCTTC. Its protein product is CASSMQVANEQFF.

This clonotype has a count of ten or more. A much larger clone differs by one base, so this may be a read error. The V call is TRBV7-9, the J call TRBJ2-1, with D possibly TRBD1 on 6 matching bases. Gene TRBJ2-7 matches the end of the DNA better, so the J call may be wrong. Germline-derived CDR1 and CDR2 are SEHNR and FQNEAQ (reference sequence). This CDR3 has 16 amino acids. CDR3 coding DNA: TGTGCCAGCAGCTTAACCCCCAGGGGCGCCTACAATGAGCAGTACTTC. Translated: CASSLTPRGAYNEQYF.

This clonotype has only a few counts. Lacking the conserved final phenylalanine or tryptophan, this CDR3 likely reflects a read error. The DNA is omitted, as the CDR3 cannot be located on it reliably, and the CDR3 follows TCRdb's listing. V is TRBV12-3 or TRBV12-4 and J is TRBJ2-1; the tabulated D call, TRBD1, remains unverified against the DNA. The length of the CDR3 is 15 amino acids, counting both ends. The CDR3 reads CASSLQGIDGYTFGS.

In this sample, this clonotype turned up a few times. The rearrangement links TRBV7-9 to TRBJ2-1; no reliable D call. The CDR3 is made up of 15 amino acids. Deletions cut 8 bases from V and 6 bases from J, with 20 bases between. Germline CDR1 is SEHNR and CDR2 is FQNEAQ (reference sequence). This CDR3 reads CASGVIRHWANEQFF. The DNA of the CDR3 is TGTGCCAGCGGTGTAATAAGGCACTGGGCCAATGAGCAGTTCTTC.

Relative to its sample, this clonotype is medium-sized. The V gene is TRBV7-2, the J gene TRBJ2-2; a possible D gene is TRBD2 (6 bases). CDR1 is SGHTA, CDR2 FQGNSA, per germline. The V end lost 1 base, the J end lost 5 bases, and 17 bases lay between the germline ends. The CDR3 covers 17 residues. The CDR3 here is CASSLGIGRGSTGELFF. The CDR3 DNA reads TGTGCCAGCAGCTTAGGGATAGGTCGGGGGAGTACCGGGGAGCTGTTTTTT.

For this clonotype: The conserved closing phenylalanine or tryptophan is absent in this CDR3, likely reflecting a read error. Because the CDR3's place on the DNA is in doubt, the DNA is left out and the CDR3 is given as listed by TCRdb. This chain joins TRBV28 and TRBJ2-3; TRBD2 reflects the table's D call only, with no check against the DNA. The germline V gene has CDR1 MDHEN and CDR2 SYDVKM. With termini counted, the CDR3 has 12 amino acids. This CDR3 reads CASSWAQETQSS.

This clonotype turned up a few times. The rearrangement uses TRBV2 and TRBJ2-7; TRBD2 agrees at 11 bases. There are 14 residues in the CDR3. Per the germline V gene, CDR1 is SNHLY and CDR2 is FYNNEI. With 5 bases clipped from V and 7 bases from J, the junction kept 7 bases outside the gene matches. As DNA, the CDR3 is TGTGCCAGCAGTCTAACTAGCGGGAGTAGTGAGCAGTACTTC. Translation: CASSLTSGSSEQYF.